Each of the 3 T cell receptor beta chains below was sequenced from the same sample in a study of beta chain features in type 1 diabetes. Findings and limits, study-wide: People with Type 1 diabetes carried modestly yet significantly shorter TCRB CDR3s in all four CD4+ subsets.

TCRB transcripts that were expressed got sequenced, as all of the isolated RNA had been reverse transcribed. Profiled with immunoSEQ multiplex PCR; TCRdb holds only in-frame clones, not every one. The sample yields 250,000 to 300,000 clones, around 25% seen once. Which antigens these TCRs recognize remains unknown. Sequencing was done on a sample of naive CD4+ T cells from blood. The origin of the receptors is a woman in her twenties or thirties with type 1 diabetes.

This clone was recorded a few times. This rearrangement joins TRBV7-3 to TRBJ2-3; the D gene is possibly TRBD2 (6 bases). Germline V gene sequence: CDR1 SGHTA, CDR2 FQGTGA. The V end was cut by 5 bases, the J end by 7 bases, with 13 bases between. The CDR3 length is 13 residues. The CDR3, as DNA: TGTGCCAGCAGCGGGGGGACGGTCAATACGCAGTATTTT. Its protein is CASSGGTVNTQYF.

The genes are TRBV28 and TRBJ2-7; 11 positions agree with TRBD1. This CDR3 region has 13 residues. V gave up 2 bases and J gave up 12 bases; unmatched junction bases: 6. Germline V gene data show CDR1 as MDHEN and CDR2 as SYDVKM. The CDR3 DNA is TGTGCCAGCAGTTTAGCGGGACAGGGGGATGGGTACTTC. It encodes CASSLAGQGDGYF.

This clone was seen more than once but under ten times. V and J are TRBV11-2 and TRBJ2-7, with TRBD1 identical over 8 bases. The length of the CDR3 is 15 residues. Germline lookup yields CDR1 SGHAT and CDR2 FQNNGV. The trim removed 5 bases at V and 5 bases at J, leaving 11 bases unmatched. DNA of the CDR3: TGTGCCAGCAGCCCTCTCGGGACAGGTCTCCACGAGCAGTACTTC. The encoded protein is CASSPLGTGLHEQYF.